What follows is one T cell receptor beta chain and its context. Its target is not known. The germline gives CDR1 SGHDT, CDR2 YYEEEE. The ends were cut back, 4 bases at V and 10 bases at J, with 20 bases in the middle. This CDR3 contains 14 residues. The data are from a study of T cell responses to AZD1222 COVID-19 vaccine. The assay was immunoSEQ multiplex PCR, and TCRdb's table has in-frame clones only and misses some. This table holds more than 95,000 clones, 93% found once. Study outcomes and limitations: Mostly white British, mostly female donors; authors suggested clonal diversity may be underestimated.

V and J are TRBV5-6 and TRBJ1-2, with D possibly matching TRBD1 (5 bases). This material consisted of peripheral blood, taken on day 0 of AZD1222 vaccination. This TCR came from an adult in good health. The CDR3 protein is CASSPVDIGADYTF. The CDR3 DNA follows: TGTGCCAGCAGCCCGGTGGATATAGGGGCAGACTACACCTTC.